Listed below are T cell receptor beta chains from one sample, sequenced in a study of T cells in Graves' hyperthyroidism and ophthalmopathy. TCRdb redid the calling of the multiplex PCR reads with MiXCR, one entry per CDR3 protein. Counted here are about 520,000 distinct CDR3 sequences, approximately 25% occurring once; the ten biggest clones make up about 11%. Sequenced material: blood. All receptors derive from a woman aged 25 to 39 with Graves' ophthalmopathy. Each CDR3 is given with its conserved first and last residue. A D gene is named only where the DNA matches it firmly. Rows give clone size only sometimes, using once, few, many, or a class for an expanded clone.

J: TRBJ1-5; V: TRBV7-8; D: NA; size: many; DNA: TGTGCCAGCAGCCACCCGGGGCCGACAGGAATTAATCAGCCCCAGCATTTT; CDR3: CASSHPGPTGINQPQHF
J: TRBJ1-5; V: TRBV28; D: TRBD1; size: NA; DNA: TGTGCCAGCAGTATCCCGGGACAGGGGGCCAATCAGCCCCAGCATTTT; CDR3: CASSIPGQGANQPQHF
J: TRBJ1-3; V: TRBV6-2/TRBV6-3; D: TRBD1; size: NA; DNA: TGTGCCAGCGAGAGCCGGACAGGGGTTGGAAACACCATATATTTT; CDR3: CASESRTGVGNTIYF
J: TRBJ2-7; V: TRBV20-1; D: NA; size: NA; DNA: TGCAGTGCCCTCTACGAGCAGTACTTC; CDR3: CSALYEQYF
J: TRBJ1-2; V: TRBV20-1; D: TRBD1; size: NA; DNA: TGCAGTGCTTATGACAGGGCGAAGGGCTACACCTTC; CDR3: CSAYDRAKGYTF
J: TRBJ2-7; V: TRBV6-1; D: NA; size: many; DNA: TGTGCCAGCAGGGGACACTCCTACGAGCAGTACTTC; CDR3: CASRGHSYEQYF
J: TRBJ1-2; V: TRBV7-2; D: TRBD1; size: many; DNA: TGTGCCAGCAGCACAGGACAGGGGGCTTTGTATGGCTACACCTTC; CDR3: CASSTGQGALYGYTF
J: TRBJ1-2; V: TRBV7-8; D: NA; size: many; DNA: TGTGCCAGCAGCTTAGTGGGGGGGAGCGGCTACACCTTC; CDR3: CASSLVGGSGYTF
J: TRBJ2-7; V: TRBV5-1; D: NA; size: few; DNA: TGCGCCAGCGCAACAGGGAGAGAGCAGTACTTC; CDR3: CASATGREQYF
J: TRBJ1-3; V: TRBV15; D: NA; size: many; DNA: TGTGCCACCAGCAGGGGACGGGACTCTGGAAACACCATATATTTT; CDR3: CATSRGRDSGNTIYF
J: TRBJ1-2; V: TRBV6-2/TRBV6-3; D: TRBD1; size: few; DNA: TGTGCCAGCATGGAGGACAGGGACTATGGCTACACCTTC; CDR3: CASMEDRDYGYTF
J: TRBJ2-2; V: TRBV12-3/TRBV12-4; D: NA; size: many; DNA: TGTGCCAGCAGGGGCCTAGTGGTTGGCGGGGAGCTGTTTTTT; CDR3: CASRGLVVGGELFF
J: TRBJ2-3; V: TRBV6-1; D: TRBD1; size: many; DNA: TGTGCCAGCACCAACACTCAGGGGGCAGATACGCAGTATTTT; CDR3: CASTNTQGADTQYF
J: TRBJ1-2; V: TRBV27; D: TRBD1; size: many; DNA: TGTGCCAGCAGTTTAGGAACAGGGGGCAGGGGGGGCTACACCTTC; CDR3: CASSLGTGGRGGYTF
J: TRBJ2-7; V: TRBV5-6; D: NA; size: many; DNA: TGTGCCAGCAGTACATCGGACCGCGGTTCGGACGAGCAGTACTTC; CDR3: CASSTSDRGSDEQYF
J: TRBJ2-2; V: TRBV11-2; D: NA; size: few; DNA: TGTGCCAGCAGCTTTGTCAAGTCGAACACCGGGGAGCTGTTTTTT; CDR3: CASSFVKSNTGELFF
J: TRBJ2-5; V: TRBV7-3; D: NA; size: NA; DNA: TGTGCCAGCAGCCCGAGGGGGGCATCACAAGAGACCCAGTACTTC; CDR3: CASSPRGASQETQYF
J: TRBJ2-2; V: TRBV12-3/TRBV12-4; D: NA; size: many; DNA: TGTGCCAGCAGTTCGGGGGGCTATTTGAACACCGGGGAGCTGTTTTTT; CDR3: CASSSGGYLNTGELFF
J: TRBJ2-7; V: TRBV18; D: NA; size: NA; DNA: TGTGCCAGCTCAACCCGGACAGACTACGAGCAGTACTTC; CDR3: CASSTRTDYEQYF
J: TRBJ1-2; V: TRBV12-3/TRBV12-4; D: NA; size: NA; DNA: TGTGCCAGCAGTTTAGTAAGAGGGCGTGGTGATGGCTACATCTTC; CDR3: CASSLVRGRGDGYIF
J: TRBJ1-5; V: TRBV12-3/TRBV12-4; D: TRBD1; size: NA; DNA: TGTGCCAGCAGTTCAGGGGGCCGGCAGCCCCAGCATTTT; CDR3: CASSSGGRQPQHF
J: TRBJ2-2; V: TRBV25-1; D: NA; size: few; DNA: TGTGCCAGCAGTGAATATGGTGCGAACACCGGGGAGCTGTTTTTT; CDR3: CASSEYGANTGELFF
J: TRBJ2-7; V: TRBV13; D: TRBD2; size: many; DNA: TGTGCCAGCAGCTTAGTCGGCCAAGTGGCGGGGGATCCCTACGAGCAGTACTTC; CDR3: CASSLVGQVAGDPYEQYF
J: TRBJ1-1; V: TRBV9; D: NA; size: many; DNA: TGTGCCAGCAGCGTTTCCGGGGCCCAAGGGACTGAAGCTTTCTTT; CDR3: CASSVSGAQGTEAFF
J: TRBJ1-1; V: TRBV3-1; D: TRBD1; size: many; DNA: TGTGCCAGCAGCGGGGACAGGGGCGCTGAAGCTTTCTTT; CDR3: CASSGDRGAEAFF
J: TRBJ1-2; V: TRBV6-2/TRBV6-3; D: TRBD1; size: many; DNA: TGTGCCAGCGGGGATCGACAGGGTTGGGGCTATGGCTACACCTTC; CDR3: CASGDRQGWGYGYTF
J: TRBJ2-2; V: TRBV19; D: NA; size: many; DNA: TGTGCCAGTAGTATAGCAAACACCGGGGAGCTGTTTTTT; CDR3: CASSIANTGELFF
J: TRBJ1-2; V: TRBV5-8; D: TRBD1; size: few; DNA: TGTGCCAGCAGCTTGCCTTTGGACAGGGAGGGTGGCTACACCTTC; CDR3: CASSLPLDREGGYTF
J: TRBJ2-5; V: TRBV6-1; D: TRBD1; size: once; DNA: TGTGCCAGCAGTGGCGGGACAGGGGGCAGGACGGAGACCCAGTGCTTC; CDR3: CASSGGTGGRTETQCF
J: TRBJ2-5; V: TRBV20-1; D: NA; size: many; DNA: TGCAGTGCTAGACAAGGATTCAGAGAGACCCAGTACTTC; CDR3: CSARQGFRETQYF
J: TRBJ2-2; V: TRBV6-1; D: NA; size: NA; DNA: TGTGCCAGCAAGAAGTACCTTGTGGAGCTGTTTTTT; CDR3: CASKKYLVELFF
J: TRBJ1-3; V: TRBV11-2; D: NA; size: many; DNA: TGTGCCAGCAGCCCAGGGCGGCGGGAGAACTCTGGAAACACCATATATTTT; CDR3: CASSPGRRENSGNTIYF
J: TRBJ1-5; V: TRBV9; D: NA; size: few; DNA: TGTGCCAGCAGCGTAGACGGGGGCGCCAATCAGCCCCAGCATTTT; CDR3: CASSVDGGANQPQHF
J: TRBJ2-5; V: TRBV20-1; D: NA; size: NA; DNA: TGCAGTGCCAACGCCGGGACTGAACAAGAGACCCAGTACTTC; CDR3: CSANAGTEQETQYF
J: TRBJ2-7; V: TRBV10-3; D: TRBD1; size: NA; DNA: TGTGCCATCAGTGAGGCAAAAGGACAGGGTCGGACCCAATACGAGCAGTACTTC; CDR3: CAISEAKGQGRTQYEQYF
J: TRBJ2-5; V: TRBV9; D: TRBD2; size: many; DNA: TGTGCCAGCAGCGCGCGACTAGCGACTCAAGAGACCCAGTACTTC; CDR3: CASSARLATQETQYF
J: TRBJ1-5; V: TRBV28; D: NA; size: NA; DNA: TGTGCCAGCAGTTTAATTACAAGGCAGGTCTTCAATCAGCCCCAGCATTTT; CDR3: CASSLITRQVFNQPQHF
J: TRBJ2-5; V: TRBV20-1; D: TRBD2; size: NA; DNA: TGCAGTGCTAGGGGACTCGCGGGGGTCGGAGAGACCCAGTACTTC; CDR3: CSARGLAGVGETQYF
J: TRBJ2-2; V: TRBV2; D: NA; size: few; DNA: TGTGCCAGCAGTGAGACCCGGGCAGGGCCCGGGGAGCTGTTTTTT; CDR3: CASSETRAGPGELFF
J: TRBJ2-7; V: TRBV11-2; D: NA; size: NA; DNA: TGTGCCAGCAGCTCGATGGCAGGGTACGAGCAGTACTTC; CDR3: CASSSMAGYEQYF
J: TRBJ1-5; V: TRBV7-9; D: TRBD1; size: few; DNA: TGTGCCAGCAGCAAAACCGGGACAGGGGGACCATATAGCAATCAGCCCCAGCATTTT; CDR3: CASSKTGTGGPYSNQPQHF
J: TRBJ2-5; V: TRBV6-1; D: NA; size: many; DNA: TGTGCCAGCAGTGAAGCAATAAGAGGGGAGACCCAGTACTTC; CDR3: CASSEAIRGETQYF
J: TRBJ2-7; V: TRBV7-2; D: NA; size: NA; DNA: TGTGCCAGCAGCTTACTCTCAGGAGCCGACGAGCAGTACTTC; CDR3: CASSLLSGADEQYF
J: TRBJ1-2; V: TRBV28; D: TRBD1; size: NA; DNA: TGTGCCAGCAGTTCGACAGGGGGCTTAATCTATGGCTACACCTTC; CDR3: CASSSTGGLIYGYTF